This is a list of T cell receptor beta chains from one sample in a study of human T cells and chemical hapten exposure. TCRdb recomputed calls from the RACE reads with MiXCR, one row per CDR3 protein. The sample holds nearly 350,000 distinct CDR3 sequences, roughly 6.9% seen once. Sequencing was performed on whole blood, taken in connection with sensitization to the hapten diphenylcyclopropenone (DPC). Source of these receptors: a woman under 30 with alopecia areata. Some clones in this sample may be carry-over from other donors' samples. CDR3s include the opening cysteine and the closing phenylalanine or tryptophan. The D gene is left open where the match is weak. The size field is filled for only some rows; it gives once, few, many or a size class.

V gene: TRBV4-3
clone size: few
D gene: .
J gene: TRBJ2-2
CDR3 protein: CASSQDPGELFF
CDR3 DNA: TGCGCCAGCAGCCAAGATCCCGGGGAGCTGTTTTTT

V gene: TRBV12-3/TRBV12-4
clone size: .
D gene: .
J gene: TRBJ1-2
CDR3 protein: CASSLVLTRGYTF
CDR3 DNA: TGTGCCAGCAGTTTGGTCCTGACCCGTGGCTACACCTTC

V gene: TRBV12-3/TRBV12-4
clone size: many
D gene: .
J gene: TRBJ2-3
CDR3 protein: CASSFGTTDTQYF
CDR3 DNA: TGTGCCAGCAGTTTCGGGACCACAGATACGCAGTATTTT

V gene: TRBV10-3
clone size: few
D gene: .
J gene: TRBJ2-5
CDR3 protein: CAISEKGGAAETQYF
CDR3 DNA: TGTGCCATCAGTGAAAAGGGGGGAGCGGCGGAGACCCAGTACTTC

V gene: TRBV12-3/TRBV12-4
clone size: .
D gene: TRBD1
J gene: TRBJ1-6
CDR3 protein: CASRPHEGQHNSPLHF
CDR3 DNA: TGTGCCAGCAGGCCCCACGAGGGACAGCATAATTCACCCCTCCACTTT

V gene: TRBV29-1
clone size: many
D gene: TRBD1
J gene: TRBJ2-3
CDR3 protein: CSACSAGTVGDTQYF
CDR3 DNA: TGCAGCGCATGCTCGGCAGGGACAGTCGGAGATACGCAGTATTTT

V gene: TRBV29-1
clone size: few
D gene: .
J gene: TRBJ2-2
CDR3 protein: CSVGGLGGELFF
CDR3 DNA: TGCAGCGTTGGGGGGCTCGGCGGGGAGCTGTTTTTT

V gene: TRBV29-1
clone size: many
D gene: TRBD1
J gene: TRBJ1-5
CDR3 protein: CSVKGQGEPQHF
CDR3 DNA: TGCAGCGTTAAGGGACAGGGGGAGCCCCAGCATTTT

V gene: TRBV7-2
clone size: many
D gene: .
J gene: TRBJ1-2
CDR3 protein: CASSSTAISPYGYTF
CDR3 DNA: TGTGCCAGCAGCTCCACAGCAATTTCCCCCTATGGCTACACCTTC

V gene: TRBV28
clone size: .
D gene: .
J gene: TRBJ2-7
CDR3 protein: CASRKSGGSYEQYF
CDR3 DNA: TGTGCCAGCAGAAAGTCCGGCGGATCCTACGAGCAGTACTTC

V gene: TRBV10-3
clone size: .
D gene: .
J gene: TRBJ1-2
CDR3 protein: CAISTNSEYGYTF
CDR3 DNA: TGTGCCATCAGTACCAATTCGGAATATGGCTACACCTTC

V gene: TRBV15
clone size: .
D gene: .
J gene: TRBJ1-5
CDR3 protein: CATGESNQPQHF
CDR3 DNA: TGTGCCACCGGAGAGAGCAATCAGCCCCAGCATTTT

V gene: TRBV6-5
clone size: .
D gene: TRBD1
J gene: TRBJ1-2
CDR3 protein: CASSLGTGVFGYTF
CDR3 DNA: TGTGCCAGCTCACTAGGGACAGGGGTTTTTGGCTACACCTTC

V gene: TRBV6-6
clone size: few
D gene: .
J gene: TRBJ1-2
CDR3 protein: CASSHSPFSGGPSYGYTF
CDR3 DNA: TGTGCCAGCAGCCACTCCCCATTCTCCGGGGGGCCCTCCTATGGCTACACCTTC

V gene: TRBV18
clone size: many
D gene: TRBD2
J gene: TRBJ2-1
CDR3 protein: CASSPTGLAPVGPSYNEQFF
CDR3 DNA: TGTGCCAGCTCACCAACGGGACTAGCGCCAGTTGGGCCGTCTTACAATGAGCAGTTCTTC

V gene: TRBV2
clone size: many
D gene: .
J gene: TRBJ2-3
CDR3 protein: CASSEWGTTDTQYF
CDR3 DNA: TGTGCCAGCAGTGAGTGGGGGACCACAGATACGCAGTATTTT

V gene: TRBV13
clone size: .
D gene: .
J gene: TRBJ1-2
CDR3 protein: CASSHQQGTTYGYTF
CDR3 DNA: TGTGCCAGCAGCCACCAACAGGGAACGACCTATGGCTACACCTTC

V gene: TRBV6-2/TRBV6-3
clone size: few
D gene: .
J gene: TRBJ1-2
CDR3 protein: CASSSPVLNYGYTF
CDR3 DNA: TGTGCCAGCAGTTCCCCCGTGCTTAACTATGGCTACACCTTC

V gene: TRBV29-1
clone size: many
D gene: .
J gene: TRBJ2-5
CDR3 protein: CSADGLNPETQYF
CDR3 DNA: TGCAGCGCCGACGGCTTGAACCCAGAGACCCAGTACTTC

V gene: TRBV7-2
clone size: many
D gene: TRBD2
J gene: TRBJ2-1
CDR3 protein: CASLWTSGTMISYNEQFF
CDR3 DNA: TGTGCCAGCTTGTGGACTAGCGGTACCATGATCTCCTACAATGAGCAGTTCTTC